One T cell receptor (beta chain) is described in this entry. The junction does not match germline at one end; this may be a read error. As to time point: persistent/refractory GD, antithyroid drugs over 5 years with positive TRAb. Making the TCR library involved RNA that had been extracted from PBMCs. Arm-PCR of CDR3 regions and iRepertoire HTBI primers were used to build TCR beta libraries. TCRdb recomputed calls from the multiplex PCR reads with MiXCR, one row per CDR3 protein. The sample consists of 500,000 to 700,000 distinct CDR3 sequences, 25% to 30% of them appearing once. The data are from a study of regulatory T cells in long-lasting Graves disease. Specimen: peripheral blood mononuclear cells (PBMCs), collected when the disease was refractory, from a patient treated with antithyroid drugs. This TCR came from a female donor with Graves disease.

The CDR3 DNA follows: TGCAGTGCTCCGACAGCCCTGGGAGAGACCCAGCACTTC. Residues: CSAPTALGETQHF. The genes are TRBV20-1 and TRBJ2-5, with D perhaps given as TRBD1 or TRBD2 (5 bases each). CDR3 length equals 13 residues. Looked up from germline, CDR1 is DFQATT and CDR2 is SNEGSKA (reference sequence).